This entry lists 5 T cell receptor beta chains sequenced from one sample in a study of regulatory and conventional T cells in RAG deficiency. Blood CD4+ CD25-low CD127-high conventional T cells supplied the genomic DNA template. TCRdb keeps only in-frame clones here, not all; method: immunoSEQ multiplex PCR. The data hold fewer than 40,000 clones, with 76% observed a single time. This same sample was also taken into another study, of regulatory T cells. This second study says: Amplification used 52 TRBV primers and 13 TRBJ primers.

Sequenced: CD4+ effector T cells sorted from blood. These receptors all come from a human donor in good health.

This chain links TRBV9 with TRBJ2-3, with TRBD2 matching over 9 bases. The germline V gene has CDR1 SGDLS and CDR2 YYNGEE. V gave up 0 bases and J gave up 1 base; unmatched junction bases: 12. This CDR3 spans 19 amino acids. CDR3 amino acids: CASSVGARGGPRGTDTQYF. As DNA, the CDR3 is TGTGCCAGCAGCGTAGGCGCGCGGGGGGGCCCACGGGGCACAGATACGCAGTATTTT.

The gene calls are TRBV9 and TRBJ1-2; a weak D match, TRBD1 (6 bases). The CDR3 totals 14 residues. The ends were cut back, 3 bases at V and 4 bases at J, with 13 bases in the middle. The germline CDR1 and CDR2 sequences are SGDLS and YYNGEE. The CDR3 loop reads CASSAGGGSYGYTF. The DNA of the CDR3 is TGTGCCAGCAGCGCCGGAGGGGGGAGCTATGGCTACACCTTC. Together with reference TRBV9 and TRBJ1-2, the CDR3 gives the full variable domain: DSGVTQTPKHLITATGQRVTLRCSPRSGDLSVYWYQQSLDQGLQFLIQYYNGEERAKGNILERFSAQQFPDLHSELNLSSLELGDSALYFCASSAGGGSYGYTFGSGTRLTVV.

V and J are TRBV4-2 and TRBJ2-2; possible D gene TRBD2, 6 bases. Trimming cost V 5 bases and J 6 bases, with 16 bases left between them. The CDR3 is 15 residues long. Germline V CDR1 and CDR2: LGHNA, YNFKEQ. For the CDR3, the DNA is TGTGCCAGCAGCGGGGGGTGGGTTAGCGCCGGGGAGCTGTTTTTT. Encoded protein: CASSGGWVSAGELFF.

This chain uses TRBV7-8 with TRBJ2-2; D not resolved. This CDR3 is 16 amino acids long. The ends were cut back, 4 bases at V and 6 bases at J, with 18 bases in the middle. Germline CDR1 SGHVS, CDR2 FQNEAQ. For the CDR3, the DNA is TGTGCCAGCAGCTACTTACTTCAAGGTCGCGCCGGGGAGCTGTTTTTT. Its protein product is CASSYLLQGRAGELFF.

DNA of the CDR3: TGTGCCAGCAGACTCAGTGGCAGCGCCGGGGAGCTGTTTTTT. It translates to CASRLSGSAGELFF. The chain is built from TRBV7-3 and TRBJ2-2; D is undetermined. Trimming cost V 6 bases and J 6 bases, with 14 bases left between them. From germline, CDR1 is SGHTA and CDR2 FQGTGA. The CDR3 loop spans 14 amino acids.